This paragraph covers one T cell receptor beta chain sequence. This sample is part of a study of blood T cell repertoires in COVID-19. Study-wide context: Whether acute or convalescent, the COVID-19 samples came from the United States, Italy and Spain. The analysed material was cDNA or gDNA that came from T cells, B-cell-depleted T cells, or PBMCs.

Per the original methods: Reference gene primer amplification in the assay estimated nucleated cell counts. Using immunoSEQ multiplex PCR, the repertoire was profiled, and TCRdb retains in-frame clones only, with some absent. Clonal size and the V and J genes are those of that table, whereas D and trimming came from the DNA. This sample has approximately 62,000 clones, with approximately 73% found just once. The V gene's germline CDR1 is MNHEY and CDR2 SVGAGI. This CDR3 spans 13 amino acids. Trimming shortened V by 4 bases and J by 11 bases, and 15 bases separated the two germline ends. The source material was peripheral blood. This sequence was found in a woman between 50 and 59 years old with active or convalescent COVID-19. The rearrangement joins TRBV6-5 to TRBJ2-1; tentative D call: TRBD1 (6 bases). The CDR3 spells CASSSRTEGKQFF. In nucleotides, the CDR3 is TGTGCCAGCAGTTCAAGGACAGAGGGGAAGCAGTTCTTC.